The 30 T cell receptor beta chains presented below share a single source sample, sequenced in a study of PD-1 blockade in classical Hodgkin lymphoma (TCRdb year 2020). Interpreted using the paper, the time point label stands for: cycle 4 day 1 (C4D1), after around six weeks of nivolumab. Every trial patient had relapsed after autologous stem cell transplantation, and cohorts A, B and C differed in prior brentuximab vedotin exposure. Using a Miltenyi CD4+ T cell isolation kit, CD4+ T cells were purified from thawed PBMCs through magnetic negative selection. The library was generated by the immunoSEQ multiplex PCR assay. TCRdb carries this immuneACCESS record with in-frame sequences only. Its versions omit some clonotypes, under half of them owing to an unresolved V gene in the studies checked, with the rest unexplained. Here the sample has 10,000 to 13,000 clones; 60% to 80% occur a single time. In total, the top ten clones hold 2.5% to 4% of the sample.

Sequencing used CD4+ T cells from blood, obtained before the fourth cycle of nivolumab. The receptors come from a human donor with classical Hodgkin lymphoma.

The chain uses TRBV5-6 and TRBJ2-2; 7 bases are a match to TRBD1. This CDR3 is built from 17 residues. V lost 3 bases to trimming and J lost 4 bases; unmatched junction nucleotides: 12. CDR1 and CDR2 from the germline V gene are SGHDT and YYEEEE. The chain's CDR3 is CASSSDREGLTTGELFF. CDR3 sequence (DNA): TGTGCCAGCAGCTCTGACAGGGAAGGGCTTACCACCGGGGAGCTGTTTTTT.

This clone was detected only a few times. Other DNA variants within this sample encode the same CDR3. The chain couples TRBV7-9 to TRBJ1-2, with D possibly being TRBD1 (5 bases). Trimming took off 2 bases at V and 8 bases at J, with 9 bases between the two ends. The length of the CDR3 is 12 residues. Germline V gives CDR1 SEHNR, CDR2 FQNEAQ (reference sequence). CDR3 bases: TGTGCCAGCAGCTTAAGCGGGGGAGGCTACACCTTC. This codes for CASSLSGGGYTF.

The V call is TRBV6-1, the J call TRBJ2-7, with D possibly matching TRBD1 (5 bases). The germline gives CDR1 MNHNS, CDR2 SASEGT. This CDR3 comprises 12 residues. V was trimmed by 7 bases and J by 2 bases, leaving 9 bases between them. In DNA form, the CDR3 reads TGTGCCAGCAAAGAGACAGCCTACGAGCAGTACTTC. Amino acid sequence: CASKETAYEQYF.

The rearrangement joins TRBV15 to TRBJ1-1; perhaps TRBD1 as D (5 bases). The CDR3 loop spans 17 amino acids. V was clipped by 2 bases and J by 2 bases, with 18 bases between them. Germline V gives CDR1 LNHNV, CDR2 YYDKDF (reference sequence). CDR3 in DNA: TGTGCCACCAGCAGACCGCAGGGACCGGGGGGAAACACTGAAGCTTTCTTT. Translated: CATSRPQGPGGNTEAFF.

This chain links TRBV13 with TRBJ2-1; D might be TRBD2 (5 bases). There are 14 residues in the CDR3. Per the germline V gene, CDR1 is PRHDT and CDR2 is FYEKMQ (reference sequence). V dropped 2 bases and J dropped 8 bases, with 13 bases sitting between them. The CDR3 here is CASSLSRVRDEQFF. CDR3 nucleotides: TGTGCCAGCAGCTTATCCCGGGTGAGGGATGAGCAGTTCTTC.

The chain links TRBV7-9 to TRBJ1-3; a possible D gene is TRBD1 (6 bases). CDR1 SEHNR and CDR2 FQNEAQ come from the germline V gene (reference sequence). V was trimmed by 4 bases and J by 0 bases, leaving 7 bases between them. The CDR3 has 14 residues. CDR3 DNA sequence: TGTGCCAGCAGCTCACAGGGCTCTGGAAACACCATATATTTT. This sequence encodes CASSSQGSGNTIYF.

The V and J genes are TRBV4-2 and TRBJ2-1; 12 positions agree with TRBD2. Germline V gene sequence: CDR1 LGHNA, CDR2 YNFKEQ. With 5 bases clipped from V and 2 bases from J, the junction kept 4 bases outside the gene matches. CDR3 length equals 16 residues. CDR3 nucleotides: TGTGCCAGCAGCACAGGGACTAGCGGGCCCTACAATGAGCAGTTCTTC. This sequence encodes CASSTGTSGPYNEQFF.

This chain connects TRBV4-2 to TRBJ1-3; 7 nucleotides match TRBD1. CDR3 length: 15 amino acids. In germline, CDR1 is LGHNA, CDR2 YNFKEQ. Trimming took 0 bases from V and 7 from J; bases not matched to a gene: 6. This CDR3 is CASSQDFQGDNTIYF. The DNA of the CDR3 is TGTGCCAGCAGCCAAGATTTCCAGGGGGATAACACCATATATTTT.

The rearrangement uses TRBV10-3 and TRBJ1-1; the D gene is possibly TRBD1 (5 bases). The ends were cut back, 4 bases at V and 6 bases at J, with 18 bases in the middle. Germline assignment: CDR1 ENHRY and CDR2 SYGVKD. This CDR3 comprises 15 residues. The DNA of the CDR3 is TGTGCCATCAGTGCCCAACTCGGGGCCGGGGCTGAAGCTTTCTTT. Its protein product is CAISAQLGAGAEAFF.

The chain carries TRBV28 and TRBJ2-3, with 8 bases fitting TRBD1. V lost 7 bases and J lost 1; bases outside the gene matches: 10. This CDR3 has 16 amino acids. The germline CDR1 and CDR2 sequences are MDHEN and SYDVKM. CDR3 residues: CASTMGTGWGTDTQYF. The CDR3 DNA reads TGTGCCAGCACTATGGGGACAGGCTGGGGCACAGATACGCAGTATTTT.

The J gene is TRBJ2-5, the V gene TRBV28; D is undetermined. This CDR3 has 12 residues. The ends were cut back, 10 bases at V and 5 bases at J, with 14 bases in the middle. CDR1 is MDHEN, CDR2 SYDVKM, per germline. The CDR3 bases are TGTGCCACCCGTGGGTCTTTGGAGACCCAGTACTTC. It specifies CATRGSLETQYF.

This chain joins TRBV30 and TRBJ2-5; 7 bases line up with TRBD2. CDR1 is GTSNPN, CDR2 SVGIG, per germline (reference sequence). The trim removed 1 base at V and 9 bases at J, leaving 8 bases unmatched. The CDR3 length is 13 residues. The CDR3 sequence: CAWSAERGVAQYF. In nucleotides, the CDR3 is TGTGCCTGGAGTGCGGAGCGGGGAGTGGCCCAGTACTTC.

This rearrangement joins TRBV6-5 to TRBJ1-4, with 8 bases lining up with TRBD1. CDR1 and CDR2 from the germline V gene are MNHEY and SVGAGI. The CDR3 sequence is 14 residues long. Losses at the gene ends were 5 bases for V and 3 bases for J; bases not matched to a gene: 2. The CDR3: CASSEQGANEKLFF. The CDR3, as DNA: TGTGCCAGCAGTGAACAGGGGGCTAATGAAAAACTGTTTTTT.

This rearrangement joins TRBV19 to TRBJ2-1, with 8 bases matching TRBD2. The length of the CDR3 is 13 residues. V was pared by 10 bases and J by 3 bases, with 5 bases of the junction left unmatched. Germline CDR1 and CDR2: LNHDA and SQIVND (reference sequence). The CDR3 loop reads CAISTSVYNEQFF. CDR3 DNA sequence: TGTGCCATTTCGACTAGCGTCTACAATGAGCAGTTCTTC. The full variable domain, in which reference TRBV19 and TRBJ2-1 provide the parts outside the CDR3, is DGGITQSPKYLFRKEGQNVTLSCEQNLNHDAMYWYRQDPGQGLRLIYYSQIVNDFQKGDIAEGYSVSREKKESFPLTVTSAQKNPTAFYLCAISTSVYNEQFFGPGTRLTVL.

This clone has a handful of counts. The chain recombines TRBV2 with TRBJ2-7; D possibly corresponds to TRBD1 (5 bases). The CDR3 runs to 14 residues. Trimming took 2 bases from V and 4 from J, leaving 12 bases between them. Germline lookup yields CDR1 SNHLY and CDR2 FYNNEI. In DNA, the CDR3 is TGTGCCAGCAGTGAAACAGGTTTAGGATACGAGCAGTACTTC. Translation gives CASSETGLGYEQYF.

V gene TRBV2 combines with J gene TRBJ2-5, with no clear D. In germline, CDR1 is SNHLY, CDR2 FYNNEI. The CDR3 is made up of 13 amino acids. Trimming pared 10 bases from V and 0 bases from J, leaving 12 bases between. The CDR3 region is CAKSYSYQETQYF. The CDR3 DNA is TGTGCCAAATCCTACTCGTACCAAGAGACCCAGTACTTC.

The rearrangement joins TRBV18 to TRBJ2-1, with a possible D match to TRBD1 (5 bases). Trimming cost V 1 base and J 2 bases, with 6 bases left between them. CDR1 KGHSH and CDR2 LQKENI come from the germline V gene. This CDR3 has 14 amino acids. CDR3 protein: CASSPQGTYNEQFF. As DNA, the CDR3 is TGTGCCAGCTCACCACAGGGGACCTACAATGAGCAGTTCTTC.

The CDR3 DNA sequence: TGTGCCACCGGGGGCCTTGGTCGAAACACCATATATTTT. Its translation: CATGGLGRNTIYF. J is TRBJ1-3 and V is TRBV19, with TRBD1 as a possible D gene (6 bases). The germline V gene has CDR1 LNHDA and CDR2 SQIVND (reference sequence). V was trimmed by 10 bases and J by 5 bases, leaving 15 bases between them. The CDR3 loop spans 13 amino acids.

The chain joins TRBV29-1 to TRBJ2-1, with TRBD2 matching 8 bases. The CDR3 totals 11 residues. CDR1 is SQVTM and CDR2 is ANQGSEA in the germline V gene. Germline trimming cut 5 bases from V and 8 bases from J; bases unmatched to any gene: 2. The CDR3, as DNA: TGCAGCGTTCAGACTAGCGATGAGCAGTTCTTC. Translated, it gives CSVQTSDEQFF.

This chain uses TRBV11-2 with TRBJ2-1, with TRBD2 identical over 10 bases. The germline CDR1 and CDR2 sequences are SGHAT and FQNNGV. J lost 9 bases, V lost 1 base, and 6 bases had no gene match. The CDR3 totals 15 residues. The CDR3 spells CASSLALAGAGEQFF. The CDR3 nucleotides are TGTGCCAGCAGCTTAGCCCTAGCGGGAGCGGGTGAGCAGTTCTTC.

J is TRBJ1-1 and V is TRBV11-3; D gene unclear. From germline, CDR1 is SGHNT and CDR2 YENEEA. Trimming took off 0 bases at V and 6 bases at J, with 8 bases between the two ends. The CDR3 consists of 13 residues. CDR3 coding DNA: TGTGCCAGCAGCTTAGACGGGAGCGCTGAAGCTTTCTTT. Translating gives CASSLDGSAEAFF.

The rearrangement joins TRBV14 to TRBJ2-2; D gene uncertain. CDR1 and CDR2 from the germline V gene are SGHDN and FVKESK. This CDR3 comprises 14 residues. V dropped 4 bases and J dropped 6 bases, with 12 bases sitting between them. The CDR3 spells CASSLQLEAGELFF. DNA of the CDR3: TGTGCCAGCAGCCTGCAGCTCGAGGCCGGGGAGCTGTTTTTT.

This clone was observed a single time. The chain has TRBV2 and TRBJ2-7; 11 nucleotides match TRBD2. V was pared by 4 bases and J by 6 bases, with 2 bases of the junction left unmatched. Germline V lookup: CDR1 SNHLY, CDR2 FYNNEI. The CDR3 spans 13 residues. The CDR3 bases are TGTGCCAGCAGTGGACTAGCGGGACTCGAGCAGTACTTC. This translates into CASSGLAGLEQYF.

This clone turned up a few times. The chain has TRBV28 and TRBJ1-3; 12 bases match TRBD1. Looked up from germline, CDR1 is MDHEN and CDR2 is SYDVKM. The CDR3 is 18 amino acids. Unmatched junction bases numbered 8, after V lost 3 bases and J lost 2 bases. For the CDR3, the DNA is TGTGCCAGCAGTTTGTTTAAGGGACAGGGGGCGACTGGAAACACCATATATTTT. Translating gives CASSLFKGQGATGNTIYF.

The CDR3 DNA sequence: TGTGCCAGCAGCCCTAGCGGAGTGAACACCGGGGAGCTGTTTTTT. Encoded protein: CASSPSGVNTGELFF. The chain joins TRBV7-6 to TRBJ2-2; the match to TRBD2 covers 7 bases. The V segment lost 5 bases and the J segment 1 base; nucleotides outside the gene matches: 4. This CDR3 has 15 residues. The germline V gene has CDR1 SGHVS and CDR2 FNYEAQ.

This chain uses TRBV5-1 with TRBJ2-1; D not resolved. The CDR3 runs to 16 residues. Germline lookup yields CDR1 SGHRS and CDR2 YFSETQ. The germline V and J ends were trimmed by 0 bases and 0 bases, with 10 bases remaining between them. The CDR3 DNA is TGCGCCAGCAGCTTGGAGGCGCCGAGCTCCTACAATGAGCAGTTCTTC. Amino acid sequence: CASSLEAPSSYNEQFF.

The V gene is TRBV5-1, the J gene TRBJ2-5, with TRBD2 identical over 7 bases. The germline gives CDR1 SGHRS, CDR2 YFSETQ. J gave up 5 bases and V 4 bases, and 11 bases lay outside the gene matches. This CDR3 region has 15 residues. CDR3 DNA: TGCGCCAGCAGCCCCCAGCGCGGGAGTGTTGAGACCCAGTACTTC. It encodes CASSPQRGSVETQYF. Full variable domain (remainder filled in from reference TRBV5-1 and TRBJ2-5): KAGVTQTPRYLIKTRGQQVTLSCSPISGHRSVSWYQQTPGQGLQFLFEYFSETQRNKGNFPGRFSGRQFSNSRSEMNVSTLELGDSALYLCASSPQRGSVETQYFGPGTRLLVL.

The chain uses TRBV19 and TRBJ1-4, with 7 bases matching TRBD1. Per the germline V gene, CDR1 is LNHDA and CDR2 is SQIVND (reference sequence). There are 15 residues in the CDR3. J was trimmed by 7 bases and V by 3 bases; bases with no gene match: 8. CDR3: CASSIFDRDVEKLFF. The CDR3 DNA follows: TGTGCCAGTAGTATCTTTGACAGGGACGTTGAAAAACTGTTTTTT.

V usage is TRBV7-2 and J usage is TRBJ1-1, with 7 bases identical to TRBD1. The length of the CDR3 is 13 residues. The V and J ends lost 5 bases and 3 bases, in that order; junction bases with no gene match: 3. Germline CDR1 is SGHTA and CDR2 is FQGNSA. CDR3 loop: CASSDRVYTEAFF. The CDR3 bases are TGTGCCAGCAGCGACAGGGTTTACACTGAAGCTTTCTTT.

The chain couples TRBV9 to TRBJ2-2; 8 nucleotides match TRBD2. CDR3 length: 14 residues. Trimming took 4 bases from V and 8 from J; bases not matched to a gene: 7. Germline V gene lookup returns CDR1 SGDLS and CDR2 YYNGEE. CDR3 protein: CASSPRGRKGELFF. The CDR3 DNA reads as TGTGCCAGCAGCCCCCGCGGGAGGAAGGGGGAGCTGTTTTTT.